Listed here are 16 T cell receptor beta chains from one sample, sequenced in a study of regulatory T cells in long-lasting Graves disease. Through Arm-PCR of CDR3 regions and iRepertoire HTBI primers, TCR beta libraries were built. TCRdb reprocessed the multiplex PCR reads via MiXCR and lists one record per CDR3 protein. This table has more than 350,000 distinct CDR3 sequences, roughly 21% appearing once. The time point: persistent/refractory GD, antithyroid drugs over 5 years with positive TRAb. PBMCs were the source of the RNA used for TCR sequencing. Here the sequenced sample was peripheral blood mononuclear cells (PBMCs), taken when the disease was refractory, from a patient treated with antithyroid drugs. These TCRs come from a female donor with Graves disease.

The chain links TRBV5-1 to TRBJ1-1; D call uncertain. V gave up 2 bases and J gave up 8 bases, with 16 bases separating them. The CDR3 is 14 residues long. The germline CDR1 and CDR2 sequences are SGHRS and YFSETQ. In DNA, the CDR3 is TGCGCCAGCAGCTTTTCCGCTGTGTATGAGGAAGCTTTCTTT. Residues: CASSFSAVYEEAFF. Looking up the rest from reference TRBV5-1 and TRBJ1-1 gives the full variable domain: KAGVTQTPRYLIKTRGQQVTLSCSPISGHRSVSWYQQTPGQGLQFLFEYFSETQRNKGNFPGRFSGRQFSNSRSEMNVSTLELGDSALYLCASSFSAVYEEAFFGQGTRLTVV.

This clonotype has ten or more counts. The chain recombines TRBV28 with TRBJ1-2; D ambiguous. Between the trimmed V and J ends, which lost 6 bases and 0 bases, there was a span of 17 bases. CDR3 size: 16 residues. Germline V lookup: CDR1 MDHEN, CDR2 SYDVKM. The CDR3 DNA sequence: TGTGCCAGCAGCCCGGGAGACCTCTCTACTAACTATGGCTACACCTTC. Translating it yields CASSPGDLSTNYGYTF.

This clonotype appeared a few times. This CDR3 is CASSSGLTGATYGYTF. Here the CDR3 DNA reads TGTGCCAGTAGTTCGGGCCTGACAGGGGCGACCTATGGCTACACCTTC. The chain combines TRBV19 with TRBJ1-2, with 8 nucleotides matching TRBD1. There are 16 residues in the CDR3. Trimming at V came to 5 bases and at J to 4 bases, leaving 12 bases not matched to a gene. In germline, CDR1 is LNHDA, CDR2 SQIVND (reference sequence).

Points on this clonotype: A much more abundant neighbour one base away suggests this may be a read error. The genes are TRBV20-1 and TRBJ2-7, with 9 bases that match TRBD1. Germline V CDR1 and CDR2: DFQATT, SNEGSKA (reference sequence). The trim removed 8 bases at V and 4 bases at J, leaving 9 bases unmatched. The CDR3 extends over 13 amino acids. The CDR3 protein is CSTIRGQGYEQYF. The CDR3, as DNA: TGCAGTACGATCCGGGGACAGGGTTACGAGCAGTACTTC.

The chain couples TRBV5-6 to TRBJ2-5; 7 bases match TRBD1. In germline, CDR1 is SGHDT, CDR2 YYEEEE. V lost 6 bases, J lost 2 bases, and 10 bases stayed unmatched. The CDR3 consists of 15 residues. CDR3 loop: CASTAGTDVQETQYF. The CDR3 bases are TGTGCCAGCACCGCCGGGACAGATGTACAAGAGACCCAGTACTTC.

J is TRBJ2-1 and V is TRBV24-1; D gene uncertain. The V gene's germline CDR1 is KGHDR and CDR2 SFDVKD. CDR3 length: 17 residues. Trimming took off 3 bases at V and 6 bases at J, with 20 bases between the two ends. The DNA for the CDR3 is TGTGCCACCAGTGATACCCAAGACGTGGGAATTGGCAATGAGCAGTTCTTC. Its protein is CATSDTQDVGIGNEQFF.

This chain joins TRBV30 and TRBJ2-2; D uncertain. The V gene's germline CDR1 is GTSNPN and CDR2 SVGIG (reference sequence). Trimming cost V 2 bases and J 8 bases, with 9 bases left between them. This CDR3 comprises 12 residues. The CDR3 is CAWSRPRGELFF. For the CDR3, the DNA is TGTGCCTGGAGTAGACCAAGGGGGGAGCTGTTTTTT.

With respect to this clonotype: The conserved phenylalanine or tryptophan is not found at the CDR3 terminus, so this likely reflects a read error. V is TRBV10-3 and J is TRBJ2-5; the D is unclear. V shed 2 bases and J shed 5 bases, with 9 bases lying between them. The CDR3 sequence is 13 residues long. Germline values: CDR1 ENHRY, CDR2 SYGVKD. The CDR3 reads CAISERGFETQYL. Here the CDR3 DNA reads TGTGCCATCAGTGAGCGAGGTTTTGAGACCCAGTACCTC.

This clonotype occurred many times. This sequence joins TRBV7-3 and TRBJ1-1, with TRBD1 as a possible D gene (6 bases). This CDR3 comprises 13 residues. V was cut by 5 bases and J by 3 bases, with 10 bases left in between. Germline V gives CDR1 SGHTA, CDR2 FQGTGA. CDR3 loop: CASSRHRDTEAFF. For the CDR3, the DNA is TGTGCCAGCAGCCGACACAGGGACACTGAAGCTTTCTTT.

This clonotype was detected many times. The chain has TRBV6-2 or TRBV6-3 and TRBJ2-2; a possible D gene is TRBD2 (6 bases). The V and J ends lost 4 bases and 6 bases respectively, with 21 bases between them. The V gene's germline CDR1 is MNHEY and CDR2 SVGEGT. The CDR3 has 17 residues. CDR3 nucleotides: TGTGCCAGCAGTTCCCTTCGGGACTCAGTTCCGGCCGGGGAGCTGTTTTTT. It encodes CASSSLRDSVPAGELFF.

The chain joins TRBV12-3 or TRBV12-4 to TRBJ1-6; 8 bases agree with TRBD1. The trim removed 7 bases at V and 7 bases at J, leaving 15 bases unmatched. The CDR3 runs to 17 residues. The CDR3 region is CASTMGAGGAWNSPLHF. The DNA for the CDR3 is TGTGCCAGCACCATGGGGGCAGGGGGCGCGTGGAATTCACCCCTCCACTTT.

This clonotype was seen only a few times. V usage is TRBV19 and J usage is TRBJ1-1; D may be TRBD1 (6 bases). The V and J ends lost 1 base and 3 bases respectively, with 12 bases between them. The CDR3 runs 15 residues. The germline CDR1 and CDR2 sequences are LNHDA and SQIVND (reference sequence). The DNA for the CDR3 is TGTGCCAGTAGTATAGGGGGACAACAATACACTGAAGCTTTCTTT. This codes for CASSIGGQQYTEAFF. Full variable domain (remainder filled in from reference TRBV19 and TRBJ1-1): DGGITQSPKYLFRKEGQNVTLSCEQNLNHDAMYWYRQDPGQGLRLIYYSQIVNDFQKGDIAEGYSVSREKKESFPLTVTSAQKNPTAFYLCASSIGGQQYTEAFFGQGTRLTVV.

The sample holds many counts of this clonotype. V is TRBV28 and J is TRBJ2-2; tentative D call: TRBD2 (6 bases). Trimming took 6 bases from V and 6 from J, leaving 17 bases between them. CDR3 length equals 15 residues. The germline gives CDR1 MDHEN, CDR2 SYDVKM. CDR3 coding DNA: TGTGCCAGCAGCTTCGTTAGGGGAGGTTCCGGGGAGCTGTTTTTT. This gives the protein CASSFVRGGSGELFF.

The chain recombines TRBV2 with TRBJ1-6; possibly TRBD1 for D (5 bases). The germline V gene encodes CDR1 SNHLY and CDR2 FYNNEI. The CDR3 covers 15 residues. The germline V and J ends were trimmed by 3 bases and 6 bases, with 12 bases remaining between them. The CDR3 sequence: CASSESGGSNSPLHF. DNA for the CDR3: TGTGCCAGCAGTGAGTCGGGGGGGTCTAATTCACCCCTCCACTTT. The whole variable domain, filled in from reference TRBV2 and TRBJ1-6, reads EPEVTQTPSHQVTQMGQEVILRCVPISNHLYFYWYRQILGQKVEFLVSFYNNEISEKSEIFDDQFSVERPDGSNFTLKIRSTKLEDSAMYFCASSESGGSNSPLHFGNGTRLTVT.

This clonotype was observed many times. The chain has TRBV6-1 and TRBJ1-5; D is uncertain. Germline V CDR1 and CDR2: MNHNS, SASEGT. Trimming pared 5 bases from V and 5 bases from J, leaving 19 bases between. The CDR3 contains 16 residues. The CDR3 loop reads CASSPTPYKADQPQHF. The CDR3 DNA reads as TGTGCCAGCAGTCCCACACCGTACAAGGCCGATCAGCCCCAGCATTTT.

The chain couples TRBV7-3 to TRBJ2-5, with D possibly being TRBD2 (6 bases). V was clipped by 0 bases and J by 5 bases, with 19 bases between them. Per the germline V gene, CDR1 is SGHTA and CDR2 is FQGTGA. The CDR3 covers 17 residues. The CDR3 loop reads CASSLTGSGPGGETQYF. The CDR3 region has the DNA TGTGCCAGCAGCTTAACGGGCAGCGGGCCTGGGGGGGAGACCCAGTACTTC.